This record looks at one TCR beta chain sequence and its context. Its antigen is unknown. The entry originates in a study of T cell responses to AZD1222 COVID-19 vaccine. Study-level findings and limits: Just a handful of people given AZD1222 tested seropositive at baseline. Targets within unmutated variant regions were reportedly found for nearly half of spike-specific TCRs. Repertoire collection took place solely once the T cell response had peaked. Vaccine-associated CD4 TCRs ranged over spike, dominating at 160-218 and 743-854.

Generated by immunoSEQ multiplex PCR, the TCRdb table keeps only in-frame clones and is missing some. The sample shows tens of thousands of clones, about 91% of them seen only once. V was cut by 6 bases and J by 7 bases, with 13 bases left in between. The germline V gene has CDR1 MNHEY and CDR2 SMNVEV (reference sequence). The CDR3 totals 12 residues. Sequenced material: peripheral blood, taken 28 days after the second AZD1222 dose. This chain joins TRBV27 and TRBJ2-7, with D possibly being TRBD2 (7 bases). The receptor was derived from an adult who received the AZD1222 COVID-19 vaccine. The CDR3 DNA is TGTGCCAGCAGGGGGGGGCCGGGGGAGCAGTACTTC. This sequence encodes CASRGGPGEQYF.